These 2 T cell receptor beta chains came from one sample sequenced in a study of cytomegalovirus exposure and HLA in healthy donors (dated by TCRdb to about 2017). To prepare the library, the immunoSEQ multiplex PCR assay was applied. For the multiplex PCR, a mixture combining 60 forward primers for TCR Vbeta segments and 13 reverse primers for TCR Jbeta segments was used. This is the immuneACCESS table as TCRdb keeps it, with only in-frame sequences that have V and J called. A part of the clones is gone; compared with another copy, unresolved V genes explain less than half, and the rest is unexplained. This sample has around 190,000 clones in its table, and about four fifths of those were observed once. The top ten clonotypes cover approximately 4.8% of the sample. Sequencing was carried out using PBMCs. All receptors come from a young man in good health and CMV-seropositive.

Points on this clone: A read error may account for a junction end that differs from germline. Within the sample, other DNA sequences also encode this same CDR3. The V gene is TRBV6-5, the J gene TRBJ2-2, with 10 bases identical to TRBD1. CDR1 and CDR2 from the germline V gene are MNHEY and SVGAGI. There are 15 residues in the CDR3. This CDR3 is CASSGQGVGTGELFF. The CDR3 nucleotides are TGCGCCAGCAGCGGACAGGGGGTTGGCACCGGGGAGCTGTTTTTT.

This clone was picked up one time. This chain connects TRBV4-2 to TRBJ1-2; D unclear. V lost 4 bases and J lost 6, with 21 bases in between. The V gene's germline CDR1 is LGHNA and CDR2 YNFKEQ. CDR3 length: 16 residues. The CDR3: CASSPRPGRSVDGYTF. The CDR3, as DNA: TGTGCCAGCAGCCCTCGACCGGGGAGATCGGTAGATGGCTACACCTTC.